This TCR beta chain was found in a study of shared clonotypes between healthy human individuals. Looking at the study overall: A donor's plate count was three for CD4 naive and three for CD4 memory; CD8 naive had two and CD8 memory one.

It was CD45RO-negative cells, positively selected for CCR7, that made up naive CD8 cells, with terminally differentiated effector memory CD45RA+ cells excluded. Whole-study results and caveats: There were few donors, and this limited the genetic and exposure-history diversity represented. Sampling included only blood; tissue repertoires likely differ.

This table comes from immunoSEQ multiplex PCR, and its TCRdb copy is limited to in-frame clones, with some not included. This sample yields some 2 million clones, of which approximately 94% are seen a single time; 1.1% belongs to the top ten. Germline V gives CDR1 SGHDT, CDR2 YYEEEE. This CDR3 spans 15 amino acids. The germline V and J ends were trimmed by 0 bases and 3 bases, with 10 bases remaining between them. Remarks on this clone: What it recognizes is unknown.

The origin of this receptor is a man aged 18-30 years in good health. Source material: naive CD8+ T cells sorted from blood. The chain recombines TRBV5-6 with TRBJ2-1, with D tentatively TRBD2 (6 bases). This CDR3 reads CASSLGGGNYNEQFF. Here the CDR3 DNA reads TGTGCCAGCAGCTTGGGTGGGGGGAACTACAATGAGCAGTTCTTC.